This entry describes one TCR beta chain. The sample belongs to a study of T-cell reconstitution after alpha-beta-depleted transplantation in children. For TCRbeta, the library was prepared with unique molecular identifiers. TCRdb redid the calling of the PCR reads with MiXCR, one entry per CDR3 protein. The table records 440,000 or so distinct CDR3 sequences, 11% of them present only once. From germline, CDR1 is SGHTA and CDR2 FQGTGA. The CDR3 extends over 16 amino acids. The trim removed 3 bases at V and 7 bases at J, leaving 9 bases unmatched. Here the sequenced sample was PBMCs from the stem cell graft donor, taken from the stem cell graft. The chain joins TRBV7-3 to TRBJ2-1; 10 bases line up with TRBD2. The clonotype originates from a human donor who donated a stem cell graft to a child with acute myeloid leukemia. DNA for the CDR3: TGTGCCAGCAGCTTGGCGGGACTAGCGAGAGATAATGAGCAGTTCTTC. This sequence encodes CASSLAGLARDNEQFF.